Following are 11 T cell receptor beta chains from one sample sequenced in a study of a mutant IDH1 vaccine in newly diagnosed glioma. Regarding time point: week 23, last vaccination. Every single dose of the vaccine, 300 ug of mutant IDH1 20-mer peptide, came with topical imiquimod. These receptors' antigens are unknown. TCRdb's copy holds only in-frame clones and misses some; the assay was immunoSEQ multiplex PCR. The table shows around 9,700 clones, with 88% occurring only once. Sequenced here: PBMCs, sampled from a glioma patient whose treatment included an IDH1 peptide vaccine. All receptors derive from a woman in her 40s with glioma. Some clones in this sample may be carry-over from other donors' samples.

V usage is TRBV6-5 and J usage is TRBJ2-7, with 9 bases identical to TRBD2. This CDR3 region has 14 residues. Germline loops: CDR1 MNHEY, CDR2 SVGAGI. Trimming at V came to 2 bases and at J to 4 bases, leaving 3 bases not matched to a gene. For the CDR3, the DNA is TGTGCCAGCAGTTACGCTAGCGGGATGTACGAGCAGTACTTC. Protein sequence: CASSYASGMYEQYF.

This clone has only one observation. The chain employs TRBV29-1 and TRBJ2-7, with D possibly TRBD1 on 7 matching bases. Deletions cut 4 bases from V and 9 bases from J, with 16 bases between. The V gene's germline CDR1 is SQVTM and CDR2 ANQGSEA. The CDR3 consists of 12 residues. DNA of the CDR3: TGCAGCGTTGTCGTCAGGGGGGATGTGCAGTACTTC. Translated: CSVVVRGDVQYF.

CDR3 in DNA: TGTGCCAGCAGCTTAGTACAGGGAGCAGAGACCCAGTACTTC. Protein sequence: CASSLVQGAETQYF. The chain recombines TRBV7-9 with TRBJ2-5, with D tentatively TRBD1 (6 bases). The V gene's germline CDR1 is SEHNR and CDR2 FQNEAQ (reference sequence). V lost 1 base to trimming and J lost 4 bases, with 10 bases between them. This CDR3 spans 14 amino acids.

The V call is TRBV7-7, the J call TRBJ2-2, with TRBD2 matching 12 bases. Germline assignment: CDR1 SSHAT and CDR2 FNYEAQ (reference sequence). Trimming at V came to 5 bases and at J to 12 bases, leaving 7 bases not matched to a gene. CDR3 size: 14 residues. Here the CDR3 reads CASSPNLAGGQLFF. The CDR3 nucleotides read TGTGCCAGCAGCCCAAACCTAGCGGGAGGGCAGCTGTTTTTT.

The sample holds a few counts of this clone. J is TRBJ1-1 and V is TRBV5-6; no clear D gene. V lost 5 bases, J lost 1 base, and 3 bases lay in between. CDR1 is SGHDT, CDR2 YYEEEE, per germline. The CDR3 covers 11 residues. This CDR3 reads CASRRNTEAFF. Written as DNA, the CDR3 is TGTGCCAGCAGACGGAACACTGAAGCTTTCTTT. Variable domain in full (rest from reference TRBV5-6 and TRBJ1-1): DAGVTQSPTHLIKTRGQQVTLRCSPKSGHDTVSWYQQALGQGPQFIFQYYEEEERQRGNFPDRFSGHQFPNYSSELNVNALLLGDSALYLCASRRNTEAFFGQGTRLTVV.

Here the CDR3 reads CASSFGLAGTTDTQYF. CDR3 in DNA: TGTGCCAGCAGCTTCGGGCTAGCGGGGACCACAGATACGCAGTATTTT. This chain uses TRBV7-9 with TRBJ2-3, with 9 bases lining up with TRBD2. The germline gives CDR1 SEHNR, CDR2 FQNEAQ (reference sequence). The CDR3 has 16 amino acids. V lost 3 bases and J lost 2; bases outside the gene matches: 6.

V gene TRBV30 combines with J gene TRBJ1-5, with D maybe TRBD1 (6 bases). V was clipped by 1 base and J by 0 bases, with 19 bases between them. This CDR3 has 18 amino acids. Germline assignment: CDR1 GTSNPN and CDR2 SVGIG (reference sequence). In DNA, the CDR3 is TGTGCCTGGAGTGCGGAACCAAGGACAGCTTATAGCAATCAGCCCCAGCATTTT. Its translation is CAWSAEPRTAYSNQPQHF.

This chain joins TRBV4-1 and TRBJ2-7, with D unresolved. Germline lookup yields CDR1 MGHRA and CDR2 YSYEKL. The ends were cut back, 0 bases at V and 0 bases at J, with 15 bases in the middle. The CDR3 consists of 17 residues. For the CDR3, the DNA is TGCGCCAGCAGCCAAGATCAAGTGGGGTGGAGCTCCTACGAGCAGTACTTC. This encodes CASSQDQVGWSSYEQYF.

As regards this clone: The same CDR3 is also encoded by other DNA sequences in this sample. This chain links TRBV4-1 with TRBJ1-2; D possibly corresponds to TRBD1 (6 bases). This CDR3 contains 14 residues. Deletions cut 3 bases from V and 4 bases from J, with 12 bases between. The V gene's germline CDR1 is MGHRA and CDR2 YSYEKL. The CDR3 loop is CASSQDRTVYGYTF. The CDR3 coding sequence is TGCGCCAGCAGCCAGGACAGAACTGTCTATGGCTACACCTTC.

The chain combines TRBV15 with TRBJ1-5; D unclear. Germline V CDR1 and CDR2: LNHNV, YYDKDF (reference sequence). This CDR3 is 16 amino acids long. V lost 0 bases, J lost 0 bases, and 9 bases lay in between. CDR3 amino acids: CATSRDLRNSNQPQHF. The CDR3 DNA follows: TGTGCCACCAGCAGAGATCTTCGGAATAGCAATCAGCCCCAGCATTTT. The whole variable domain, remainder taken from reference TRBV15 and TRBJ1-5, is DAMVIQNPRYQVTQFGKPVTLSCSQTLNHNVMYWYQQKSSQAPKLLFHYYDKDFNNEADTPDNFQSRRPNTSFCFLDIRSPGLGDTAMYLCATSRDLRNSNQPQHFGDGTRLSIL.

The CDR3 nucleotides are TGCGCCAGCAGCCAAGATCTCACAGGGGCTCCCGAAGCTTTCTTT. Translating gives CASSQDLTGAPEAFF. The chain joins TRBV4-1 to TRBJ1-1, with 7 bases identical to TRBD1. The CDR3 runs 15 residues. The germline CDR1 and CDR2 sequences are MGHRA and YSYEKL. V shed 0 bases, J shed 8 bases, and the junction held 9 bases outside the gene matches.